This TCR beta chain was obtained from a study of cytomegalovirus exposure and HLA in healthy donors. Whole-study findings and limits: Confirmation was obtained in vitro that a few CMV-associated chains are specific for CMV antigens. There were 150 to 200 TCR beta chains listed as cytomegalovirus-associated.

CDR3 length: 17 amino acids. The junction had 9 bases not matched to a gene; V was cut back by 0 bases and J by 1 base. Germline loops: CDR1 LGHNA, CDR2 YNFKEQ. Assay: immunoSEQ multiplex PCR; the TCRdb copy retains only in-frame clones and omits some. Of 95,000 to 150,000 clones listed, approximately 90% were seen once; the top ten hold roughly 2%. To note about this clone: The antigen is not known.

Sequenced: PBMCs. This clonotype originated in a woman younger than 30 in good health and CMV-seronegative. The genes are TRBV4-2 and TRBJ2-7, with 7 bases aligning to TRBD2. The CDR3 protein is CASSQDWASGPSYEQYF. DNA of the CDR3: TGTGCCAGCAGCCAAGATTGGGCTAGCGGCCCTTCCTACGAGCAGTACTTC.